A selection of T cell receptor beta chains follows, all from one sample in a study of T cells in narcolepsy. Assay: immunoSEQ multiplex PCR; the TCRdb copy retains only in-frame clones and omits some. Of some 30,000 clones listed, about 76% are singletons. The sequencing sample was made of CD45RA- memory CD4+ T cells from PBMCs. The receptor source for this set is a human donor with narcolepsy. CDR3s leave out the opening cysteine and the closing phenylalanine or tryptophan.

V gene: TRBV25-1; J gene: TRBJ2-1; CDR3 protein: ASSEPGLAENEQF
V gene: TRBV2; J gene: TRBJ2-2; CDR3 protein: ASSKGLNTGELF
V gene: TRBV2; J gene: TRBJ2-5; CDR3 protein: ASSESVQETQY
V gene: TRBV5-1; J gene: TRBJ1-2; CDR3 protein: ASSLATGLGDYGYT
V gene: TRBV5-8; J gene: TRBJ2-5; CDR3 protein: ASSFIWSYETQY
V gene: TRBV14; J gene: TRBJ2-7; CDR3 protein: ASSQETRGEQY
V gene: TRBV15; J gene: TRBJ2-3; CDR3 protein: ATSRDYPGLAGRDTQY
V gene: TRBV2; J gene: TRBJ2-4; CDR3 protein: ASSEAQLLVAKNIQY
V gene: TRBV6-1; J gene: TRBJ1-1; CDR3 protein: ASREGPGREAF
V gene: TRBV9; J gene: TRBJ2-5; CDR3 protein: ASSVGGSGIWGETQY
V gene: TRBV4-1; J gene: TRBJ2-1; CDR3 protein: ASSRVMTSGTYNEQF